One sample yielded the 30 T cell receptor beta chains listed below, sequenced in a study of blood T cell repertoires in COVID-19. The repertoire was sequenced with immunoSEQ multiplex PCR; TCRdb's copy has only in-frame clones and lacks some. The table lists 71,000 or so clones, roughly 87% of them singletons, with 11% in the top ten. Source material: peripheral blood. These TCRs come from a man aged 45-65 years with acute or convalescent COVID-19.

CDR3 in DNA: TGTGCCAGCAGTTCTATCGACTCCCTTTTCAATGAGCAGTTCTTC. Amino acids: CASSSIDSLFNEQFF. The chain recombines TRBV6-2 or TRBV6-3 with TRBJ2-1; no clear D. V was cut by 4 bases and J by 6 bases, with 16 bases left in between. Germline assignment: CDR1 MNHEY and CDR2 SVGEGT. The CDR3 covers 15 residues.

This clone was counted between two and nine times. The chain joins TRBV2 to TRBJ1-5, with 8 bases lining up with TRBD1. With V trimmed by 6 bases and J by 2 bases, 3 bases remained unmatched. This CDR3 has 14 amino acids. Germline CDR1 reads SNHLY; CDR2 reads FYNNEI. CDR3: CASSATGGNQPQHF. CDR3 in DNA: TGTGCCAGCAGCGCGACAGGGGGCAATCAGCCCCAGCATTTT.

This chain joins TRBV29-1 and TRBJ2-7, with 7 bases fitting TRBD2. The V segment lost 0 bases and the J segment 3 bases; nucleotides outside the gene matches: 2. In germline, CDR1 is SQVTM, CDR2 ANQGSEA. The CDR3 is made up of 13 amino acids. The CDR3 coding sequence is TGCAGCGTTGAAGAGGGCGGGAGCTACGAGCAGTACTTC. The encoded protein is CSVEEGGSYEQYF.

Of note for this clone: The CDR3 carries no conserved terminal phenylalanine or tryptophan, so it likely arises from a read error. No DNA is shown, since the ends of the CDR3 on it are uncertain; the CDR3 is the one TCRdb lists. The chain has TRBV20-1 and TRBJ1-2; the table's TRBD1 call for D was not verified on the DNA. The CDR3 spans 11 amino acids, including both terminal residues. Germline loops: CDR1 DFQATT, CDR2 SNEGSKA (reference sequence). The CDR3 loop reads CSARGDRPLPL.

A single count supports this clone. The CDR3 sequence: CASSPTPARGTGYNEQFF. Written as DNA, the CDR3 is TGTGCCAGCAGCCCCACGCCCGCGCGCGGGACGGGTTACAATGAGCAGTTCTTC. The chain joins TRBV28 to TRBJ2-1, with a weak D call TRBD2 (6 bases). V dropped 6 bases and J dropped 4 bases, with 25 bases sitting between them. This CDR3 is built from 18 residues. Per the germline V gene, CDR1 is MDHEN and CDR2 is SYDVKM.

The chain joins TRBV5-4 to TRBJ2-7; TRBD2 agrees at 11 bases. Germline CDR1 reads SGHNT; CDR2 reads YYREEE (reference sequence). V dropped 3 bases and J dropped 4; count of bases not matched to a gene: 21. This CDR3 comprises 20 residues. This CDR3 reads CASSSGGLILAGANQYEQYF. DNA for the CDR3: TGTGCCAGCAGCTCTGGGGGCCTGATACTAGCGGGAGCGAATCAGTACGAGCAGTACTTC.

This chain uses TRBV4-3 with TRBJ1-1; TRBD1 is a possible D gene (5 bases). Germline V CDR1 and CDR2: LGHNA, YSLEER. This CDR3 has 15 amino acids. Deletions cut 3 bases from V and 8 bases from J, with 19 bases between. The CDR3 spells CASSQDTTATGEAFF. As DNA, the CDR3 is TGCGCCAGCAGCCAGGACACAACAGCCACTGGGGAAGCTTTCTTT.

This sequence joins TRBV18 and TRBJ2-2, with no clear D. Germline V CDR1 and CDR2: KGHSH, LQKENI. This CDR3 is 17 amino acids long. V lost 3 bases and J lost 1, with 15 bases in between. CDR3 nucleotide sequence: TGTGCCAGCTCACCTCCGACAAAGGCCATGAACACCGGGGAGCTGTTTTTT. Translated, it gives CASSPPTKAMNTGELFF.

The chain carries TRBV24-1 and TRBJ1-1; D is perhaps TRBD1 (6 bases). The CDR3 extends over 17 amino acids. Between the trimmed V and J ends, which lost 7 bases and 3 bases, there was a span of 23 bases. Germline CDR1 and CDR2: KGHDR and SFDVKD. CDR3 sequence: CATSPAGGERMHTEAFF. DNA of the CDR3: TGTGCCACCAGCCCCGCGGGGGGCGAGAGGATGCACACTGAAGCTTTCTTT.

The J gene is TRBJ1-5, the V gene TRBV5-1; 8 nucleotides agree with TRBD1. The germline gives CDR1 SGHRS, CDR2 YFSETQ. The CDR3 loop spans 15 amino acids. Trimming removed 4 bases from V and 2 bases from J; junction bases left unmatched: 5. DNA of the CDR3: TGCGCCAGCAGCGCGGGGACAGGTGGCAATCAGCCCCAGCATTTT. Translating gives CASSAGTGGNQPQHF.

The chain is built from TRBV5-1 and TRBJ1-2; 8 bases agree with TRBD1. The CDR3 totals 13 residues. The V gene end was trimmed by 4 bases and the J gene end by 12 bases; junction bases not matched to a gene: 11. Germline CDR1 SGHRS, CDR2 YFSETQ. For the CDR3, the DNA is TGCGCCAGCAGCGCTGACAGGGGTATAGGGAACACCTTC. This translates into CASSADRGIGNTF.

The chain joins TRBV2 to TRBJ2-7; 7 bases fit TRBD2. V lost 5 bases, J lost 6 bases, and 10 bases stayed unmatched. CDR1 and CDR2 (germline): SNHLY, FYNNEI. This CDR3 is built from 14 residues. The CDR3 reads CASSSASGGGEQYF. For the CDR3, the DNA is TGTGCCAGCAGTTCGGCCTCGGGGGGTGGCGAGCAGTACTTC.

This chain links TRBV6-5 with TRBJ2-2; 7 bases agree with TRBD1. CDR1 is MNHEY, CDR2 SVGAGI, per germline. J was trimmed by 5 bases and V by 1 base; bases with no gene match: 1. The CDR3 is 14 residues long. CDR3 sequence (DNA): TGTGCCAGCAGTTACTGGGACAGAACCGGGGAGCTGTTTTTT. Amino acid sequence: CASSYWDRTGELFF.

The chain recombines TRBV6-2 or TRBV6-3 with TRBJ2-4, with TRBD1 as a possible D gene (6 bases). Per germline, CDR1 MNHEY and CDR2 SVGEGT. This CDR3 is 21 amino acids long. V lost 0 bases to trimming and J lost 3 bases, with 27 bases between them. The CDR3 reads CASSYSILGDRFVLGKNIQYF. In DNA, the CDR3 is TGTGCCAGCAGTTACTCGATCCTCGGAGACAGGTTCGTTCTGGGCAAAAACATTCAGTACTTC.

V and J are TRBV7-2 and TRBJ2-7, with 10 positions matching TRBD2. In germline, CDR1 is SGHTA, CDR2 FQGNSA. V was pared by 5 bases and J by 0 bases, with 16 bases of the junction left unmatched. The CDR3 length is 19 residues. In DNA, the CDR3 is TGTGCCAGCAGCCCCACCCCTCCAAACAGCGGGGGGGTCTCCTACGAGCAGTACTTC. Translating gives CASSPTPPNSGGVSYEQYF.

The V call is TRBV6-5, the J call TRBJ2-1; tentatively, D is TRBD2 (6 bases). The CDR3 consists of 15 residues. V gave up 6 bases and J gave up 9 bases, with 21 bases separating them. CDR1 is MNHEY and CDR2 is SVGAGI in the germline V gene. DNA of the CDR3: TGTGCCAGCAGGTTGGAGCGGGCGCCAGACGGTGAGCAGTTCTTC. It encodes CASRLERAPDGEQFF.

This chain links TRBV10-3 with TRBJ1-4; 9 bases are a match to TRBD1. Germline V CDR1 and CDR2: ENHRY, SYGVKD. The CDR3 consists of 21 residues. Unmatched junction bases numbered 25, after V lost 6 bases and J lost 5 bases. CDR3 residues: CAISVGNLRQGDNWGNEKLFF. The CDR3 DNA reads TGTGCCATCAGCGTCGGGAACCTTCGACAGGGGGACAATTGGGGCAATGAAAAACTGTTTTTT.

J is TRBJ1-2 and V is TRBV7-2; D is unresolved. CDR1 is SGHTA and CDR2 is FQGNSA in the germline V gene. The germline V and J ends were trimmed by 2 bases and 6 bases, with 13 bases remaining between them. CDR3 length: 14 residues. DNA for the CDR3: TGTGCCAGCAGCTTAAGGCGGGGAGGGAATGGCTACACCTTC. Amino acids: CASSLRRGGNGYTF. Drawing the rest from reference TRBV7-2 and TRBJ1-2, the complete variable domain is GAGVSQSPSNKVTEKGKDVELRCDPISGHTALYWYRQSLGQGLEFLIYFQGNSAPDKSGLPSDRFSAERTGGSVSTLTIQRTQQEDSAVYLCASSLRRGGNGYTFGSGTRLTVV.

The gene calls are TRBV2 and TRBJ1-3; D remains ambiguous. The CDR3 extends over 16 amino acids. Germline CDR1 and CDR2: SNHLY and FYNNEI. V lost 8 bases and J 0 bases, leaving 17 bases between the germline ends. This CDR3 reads CASAKMKSSSGNTIYF. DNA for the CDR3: TGTGCCAGCGCGAAAATGAAGTCAAGCTCTGGAAACACCATATATTTT.

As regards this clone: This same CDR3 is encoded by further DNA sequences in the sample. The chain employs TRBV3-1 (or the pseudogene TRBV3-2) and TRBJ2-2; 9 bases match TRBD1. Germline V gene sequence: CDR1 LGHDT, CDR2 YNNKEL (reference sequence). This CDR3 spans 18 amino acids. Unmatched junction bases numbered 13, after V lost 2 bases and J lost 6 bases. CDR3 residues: CASSQLSFGQGFPGELFF. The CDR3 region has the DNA TGTGCCAGCAGCCAACTCTCCTTCGGACAGGGGTTTCCCGGGGAGCTGTTTTTT.

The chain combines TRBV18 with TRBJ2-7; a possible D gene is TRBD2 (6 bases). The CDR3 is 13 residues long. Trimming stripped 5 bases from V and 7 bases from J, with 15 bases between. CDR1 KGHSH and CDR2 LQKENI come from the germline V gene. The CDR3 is CASSRPSAGEQYF. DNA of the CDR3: TGTGCCAGCTCAAGACCGTCCGCGGGGGAGCAGTACTTC.

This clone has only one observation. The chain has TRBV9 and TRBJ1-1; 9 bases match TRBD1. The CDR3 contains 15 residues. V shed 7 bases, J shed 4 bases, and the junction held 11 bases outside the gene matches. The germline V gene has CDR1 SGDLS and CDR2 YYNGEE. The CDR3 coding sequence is TGTGCCAGCGGTCCCGGGACAGGGATCGGCACTGAAGCTTTCTTT. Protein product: CASGPGTGIGTEAFF.

CDR3 sequence: CASSPETGYYGYTF. For the CDR3, the DNA is TGTGCCAGTAGTCCCGAAACAGGGTATTATGGCTACACCTTC. The J gene is TRBJ1-2, the V gene TRBV19; D might be TRBD1 (6 bases). CDR3 length: 14 amino acids. Germline V lookup: CDR1 LNHDA, CDR2 SQIVND (reference sequence). Trimming removed 5 bases at V and 5 bases at J, with 15 bases between. The variable domain in full, completed from reference TRBV19 and TRBJ1-2, reads DGGITQSPKYLFRKEGQNVTLSCEQNLNHDAMYWYRQDPGQGLRLIYYSQIVNDFQKGDIAEGYSVSREKKESFPLTVTSAQKNPTAFYLCASSPETGYYGYTFGSGTRLTVV.

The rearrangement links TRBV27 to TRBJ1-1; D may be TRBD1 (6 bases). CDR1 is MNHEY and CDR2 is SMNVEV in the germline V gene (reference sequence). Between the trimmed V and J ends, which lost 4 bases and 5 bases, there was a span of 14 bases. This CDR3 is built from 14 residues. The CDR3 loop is CASSYNRVGTEAFF. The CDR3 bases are TGTGCCAGCAGTTACAACAGGGTGGGGACTGAAGCTTTCTTT.

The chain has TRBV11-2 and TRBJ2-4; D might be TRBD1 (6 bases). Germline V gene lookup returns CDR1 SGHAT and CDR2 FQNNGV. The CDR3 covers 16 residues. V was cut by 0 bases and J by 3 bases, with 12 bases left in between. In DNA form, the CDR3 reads TGTGCCAGCAGCTTAGAGTACAGGGTTGACAAAAACATTCAGTACTTC. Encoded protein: CASSLEYRVDKNIQYF.

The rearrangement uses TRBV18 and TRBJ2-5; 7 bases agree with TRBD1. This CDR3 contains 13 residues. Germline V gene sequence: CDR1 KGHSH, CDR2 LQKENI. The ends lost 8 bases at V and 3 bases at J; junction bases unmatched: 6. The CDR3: CASPPQGEETQYF. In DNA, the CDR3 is TGTGCCAGCCCCCCTCAGGGGGAAGAGACCCAGTACTTC.

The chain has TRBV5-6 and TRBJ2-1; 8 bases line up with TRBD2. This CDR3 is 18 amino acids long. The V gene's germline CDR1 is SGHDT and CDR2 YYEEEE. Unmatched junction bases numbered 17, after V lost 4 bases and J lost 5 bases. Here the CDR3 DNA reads TGTGCCAGCAGCGGGGGTCTTGGACTAGCCCTAATACACAATGAGCAGTTCTTC. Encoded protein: CASSGGLGLALIHNEQFF.

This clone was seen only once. The CDR3 spells CASSGQTTNEKLFF. CDR3 nucleotide sequence: TGTGCCAGCAGTGGACAGACAACTAATGAAAAACTGTTTTTT. This chain links TRBV2 with TRBJ1-4; D is possibly TRBD1 (5 bases). V was shortened by 4 bases and J by 0 bases, with 6 bases between the two germline ends. Germline CDR1 is SNHLY and CDR2 is FYNNEI. The CDR3 is 14 amino acids.

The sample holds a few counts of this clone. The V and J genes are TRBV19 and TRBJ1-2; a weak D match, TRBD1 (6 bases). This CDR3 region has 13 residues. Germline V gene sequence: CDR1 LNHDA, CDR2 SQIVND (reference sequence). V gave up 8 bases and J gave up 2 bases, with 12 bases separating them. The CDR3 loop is CASWDTANYGYTF. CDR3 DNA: TGTGCCAGTTGGGACACGGCGAACTATGGCTACACCTTC.

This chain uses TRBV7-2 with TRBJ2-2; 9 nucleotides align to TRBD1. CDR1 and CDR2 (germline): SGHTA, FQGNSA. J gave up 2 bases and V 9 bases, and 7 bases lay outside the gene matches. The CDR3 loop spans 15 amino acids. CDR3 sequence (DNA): TGTGCCAGTTGGTCGGGACAGGGTAACACCGGGGAGCTGTTTTTT. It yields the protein CASWSGQGNTGELFF.